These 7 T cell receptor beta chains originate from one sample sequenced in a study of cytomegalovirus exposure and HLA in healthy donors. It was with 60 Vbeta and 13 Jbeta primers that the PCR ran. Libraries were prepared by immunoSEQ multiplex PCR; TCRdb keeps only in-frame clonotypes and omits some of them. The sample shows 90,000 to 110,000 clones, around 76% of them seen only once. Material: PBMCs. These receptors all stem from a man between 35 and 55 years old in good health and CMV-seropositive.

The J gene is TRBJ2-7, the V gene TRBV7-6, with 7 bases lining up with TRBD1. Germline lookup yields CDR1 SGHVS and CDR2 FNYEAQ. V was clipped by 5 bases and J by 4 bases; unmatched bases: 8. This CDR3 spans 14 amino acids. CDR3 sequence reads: CASSPQGQLYEQYF. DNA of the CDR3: TGTGCCAGCAGCCCTCAGGGACAGCTGTACGAGCAGTACTTC.

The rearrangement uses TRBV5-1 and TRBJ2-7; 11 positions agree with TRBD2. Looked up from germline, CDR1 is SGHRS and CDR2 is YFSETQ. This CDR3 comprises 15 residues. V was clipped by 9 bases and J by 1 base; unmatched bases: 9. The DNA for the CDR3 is TGCGCCACCGCCAGGGGGACTAGCGGATCCTACGAGCAGTACTTC. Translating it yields CATARGTSGSYEQYF.

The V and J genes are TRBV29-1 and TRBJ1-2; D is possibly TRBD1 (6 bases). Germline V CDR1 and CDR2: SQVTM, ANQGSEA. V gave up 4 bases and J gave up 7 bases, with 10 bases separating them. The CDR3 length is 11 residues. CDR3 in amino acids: CSVVYRAGYTF. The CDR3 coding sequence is TGCAGCGTTGTGTACAGGGCTGGCTACACCTTC.

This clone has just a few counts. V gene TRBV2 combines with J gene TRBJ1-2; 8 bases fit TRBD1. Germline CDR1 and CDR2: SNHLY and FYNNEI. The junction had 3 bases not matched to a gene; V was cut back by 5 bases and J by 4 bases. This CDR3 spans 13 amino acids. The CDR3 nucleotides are TGTGCCAGCAGTAGACAGGGGAGCTATGGCTACACCTTC. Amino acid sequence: CASSRQGSYGYTF.

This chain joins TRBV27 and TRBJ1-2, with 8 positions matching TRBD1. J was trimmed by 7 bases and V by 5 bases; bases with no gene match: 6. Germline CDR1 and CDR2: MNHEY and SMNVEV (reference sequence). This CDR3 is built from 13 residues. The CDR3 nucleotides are TGTGCCAGCAGTCAGGGGGCGATAAGTGGCTACACCTTC. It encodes CASSQGAISGYTF.

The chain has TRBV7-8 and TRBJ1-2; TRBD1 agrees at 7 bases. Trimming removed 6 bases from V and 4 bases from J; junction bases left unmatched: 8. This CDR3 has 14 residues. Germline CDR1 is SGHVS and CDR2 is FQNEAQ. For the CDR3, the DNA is TGTGCCAGCAGACCGAGACAGGGTTCCTATGGCTACACCTTC. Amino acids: CASRPRQGSYGYTF.

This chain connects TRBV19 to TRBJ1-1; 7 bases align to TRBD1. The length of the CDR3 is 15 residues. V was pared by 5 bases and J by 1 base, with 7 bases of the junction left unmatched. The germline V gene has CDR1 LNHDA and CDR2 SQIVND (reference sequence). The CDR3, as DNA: TGTGCCAGTAGTTGGTCTACAGGGGCGAACACTGAAGCTTTCTTT. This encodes CASSWSTGANTEAFF. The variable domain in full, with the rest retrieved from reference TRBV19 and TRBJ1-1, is DGGITQSPKYLFRKEGQNVTLSCEQNLNHDAMYWYRQDPGQGLRLIYYSQIVNDFQKGDIAEGYSVSREKKESFPLTVTSAQKNPTAFYLCASSWSTGANTEAFFGQGTRLTVV.